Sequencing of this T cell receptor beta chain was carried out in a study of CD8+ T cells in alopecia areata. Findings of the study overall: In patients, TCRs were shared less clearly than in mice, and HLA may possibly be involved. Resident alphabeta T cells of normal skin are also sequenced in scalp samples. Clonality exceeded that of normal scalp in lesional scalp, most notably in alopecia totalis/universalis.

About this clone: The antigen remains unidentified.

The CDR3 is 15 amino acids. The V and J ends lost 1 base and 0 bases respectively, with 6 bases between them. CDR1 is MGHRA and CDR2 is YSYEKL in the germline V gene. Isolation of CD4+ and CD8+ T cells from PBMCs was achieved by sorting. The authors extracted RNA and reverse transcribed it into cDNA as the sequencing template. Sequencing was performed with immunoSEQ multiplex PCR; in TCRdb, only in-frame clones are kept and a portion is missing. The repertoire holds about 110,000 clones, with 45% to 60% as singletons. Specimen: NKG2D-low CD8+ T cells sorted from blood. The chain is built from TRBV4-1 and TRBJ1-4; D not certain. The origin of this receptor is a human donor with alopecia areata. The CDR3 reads CASSQGTSTNEKLFF. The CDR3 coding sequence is TGCGCCAGCAGCCAAGGCACCTCAACTAATGAAAAACTGTTTTTT.